These 16 T cell receptor beta chains were sequenced from one sample in a study of T cells in Graves' hyperthyroidism and ophthalmopathy. Researchers took RNA transcripts and amplified the TCR beta CDR3 regions from them. Using the HTBI primer set, a first-round RT-PCR was run on the TCR CDR3. Using its own MiXCR run on the multiplex PCR reads, TCRdb lists one record per CDR3 protein. The repertoire holds hundreds of thousands of distinct CDR3 sequences, with 13% to 15% as singletons. The sequenced material came from blood. The receptors originated from a woman younger than 35 with Graves' hyperthyroidism.

The CDR3 nucleotides read TGCAGTGCTCCCAAGACAGACACCGGACCCCTCCACTTT. Residues: CSAPKTDTGPLHF. The chain is built from TRBV20-1 and TRBJ1-6; TRBD1 is a possible D gene (5 bases). The CDR3 loop spans 13 amino acids. Per germline, CDR1 DFQATT and CDR2 SNEGSKA (reference sequence). V was clipped by 5 bases and J by 12 bases, with 17 bases between them.

A few counts support this clonotype. CDR3 residues: CASSLLPRGPRGNQPQHF. CDR3 nucleotides: TGTGCCAGCAGCTTACTCCCCCGGGGGCCGAGGGGCAATCAGCCCCAGCATTTT. V and J are TRBV7-2 and TRBJ1-5; possibly TRBD1 for D (6 bases). Deletions cut 2 bases from V and 2 bases from J, with 19 bases between. There are 18 residues in the CDR3. Germline-derived CDR1 and CDR2 are SGHTA and FQGNSA.

This clonotype occurred many times. The chain couples TRBV11-1 to TRBJ2-7; possible D gene TRBD2, 6 bases. V dropped 8 bases and J dropped 0 bases, with 17 bases sitting between them. CDR3 length equals 15 residues. The germline gives CDR1 SGHAT, CDR2 FQDESV (reference sequence). This CDR3 is CASVERSGNSYEQYF. The CDR3 region has the DNA TGTGCCAGCGTCGAACGTAGCGGCAACTCCTACGAGCAGTACTTC.

This clonotype was counted many times. CDR3 in DNA: TGTGCCAGCAGACCCGCTAGCGGGAGGGCCGGCGGGGAGCTGTTTTTT. This sequence encodes CASRPASGRAGGELFF. The chain recombines TRBV7-2 with TRBJ2-2, with 12 bases identical to TRBD2. J gave up 7 bases and V 6 bases, and 9 bases lay outside the gene matches. The V gene's germline CDR1 is SGHTA and CDR2 FQGNSA. The CDR3 loop spans 16 amino acids.

This clonotype was seen many times. This chain connects TRBV24-1 to TRBJ2-7; TRBD1 might be the D (5 bases). This CDR3 spans 13 amino acids. Germline assignment: CDR1 KGHDR and CDR2 SFDVKD. V shed 5 bases and J shed 2 bases, with 9 bases lying between them. The CDR3 region is CATSGGRPYEQYF. CDR3 DNA sequence: TGTGCCACCAGTGGGGGCAGGCCCTACGAGCAGTACTTC.

This clonotype showed up many times. The gene calls are TRBV7-2 and TRBJ2-3; 7 bases are shared with TRBD2. The CDR3 loop spans 16 amino acids. Germline CDR1 is SGHTA and CDR2 is FQGNSA. The V and J ends lost 2 bases and 4 bases, in that order; junction bases with no gene match: 9. The CDR3 region has the DNA TGTGCCAGCAGCTTATATGCGGGAGAACGGTCAGATACGCAGTATTTT. Residues: CASSLYAGERSDTQYF. Based on the CDR3 plus reference TRBV7-2 and TRBJ2-3, the full variable domain is GAGVSQSPSNKVTEKGKDVELRCDPISGHTALYWYRQSLGQGLEFLIYFQGNSAPDKSGLPSDRFSAERTGGSVSTLTIQRTQQEDSAVYLCASSLYAGERSDTQYFGPGTRLTVL.

This clonotype has at least ten counts. This sequence joins TRBV27 and TRBJ2-5; TRBD1 is a possible D gene (6 bases). Germline CDR1 is MNHEY and CDR2 is SMNVEV (reference sequence). The V end was cut by 2 bases, the J end by 5 bases, with 12 bases between. The length of the CDR3 is 14 residues. The CDR3 region is CASSLEQGGETQYF. The DNA of the CDR3 is TGTGCCAGCAGTTTAGAACAGGGCGGGGAGACCCAGTACTTC.

The chain joins TRBV6-1 to TRBJ2-7, with 8 bases fitting TRBD1. Germline-derived CDR1 and CDR2 are MNHNS and SASEGT. This CDR3 has 15 residues. V was clipped by 5 bases and J by 5 bases; unmatched bases: 11. The CDR3 region is CASSSSGGLRDEQYF. The CDR3 DNA is TGTGCCAGCAGTTCATCAGGGGGCTTGAGGGACGAGCAGTACTTC.

The V and J genes are TRBV2 and TRBJ2-1, with a possible D match to TRBD2 (5 bases). Trimming took 7 bases from V and 0 from J, leaving 13 bases between them. The CDR3 is 15 amino acids. Germline V gene sequence: CDR1 SNHLY, CDR2 FYNNEI. The CDR3: CASILVAGSYNEQFF. As DNA, the CDR3 is TGTGCCAGCATTTTAGTCGCGGGCTCCTACAATGAGCAGTTCTTC. The complete variable domain, with remaining parts taken from reference TRBV2 and TRBJ2-1, reads EPEVTQTPSHQVTQMGQEVILRCVPISNHLYFYWYRQILGQKVEFLVSFYNNEISEKSEIFDDQFSVERPDGSNFTLKIRSTKLEDSAMYFCASILVAGSYNEQFFGPGTRLTVL.

The J gene is TRBJ2-1, the V gene TRBV11-2, with D possibly being TRBD2 (6 bases). Per the germline V gene, CDR1 is SGHAT and CDR2 is FQNNGV. The length of the CDR3 is 15 residues. V dropped 3 bases and J dropped 9 bases, with 18 bases sitting between them. This chain's CDR3 is CASSFRGHLAIEQFF. In nucleotides, the CDR3 is TGTGCCAGCAGCTTTCGCGGCCACCTAGCGATTGAGCAGTTCTTC. The variable domain in full, completed from reference TRBV11-2 and TRBJ2-1, reads EAGVAQSPRYKIIEKRQSVAFWCNPISGHATLYWYQQILGQGPKLLIQFQNNGVVDDSQLPKDRFSAERLKGVDSTLKIQPAKLEDSAVYLCASSFRGHLAIEQFFGPGTRLTVL.

The chain uses TRBV27 and TRBJ2-1; 9 nucleotides line up with TRBD2. The CDR3 totals 14 residues. Trimming removed 1 base from V and 8 bases from J; junction bases left unmatched: 3. Germline assignment: CDR1 MNHEY and CDR2 SMNVEV (reference sequence). The CDR3 reads CASSLFSGSYEQFF. The CDR3 coding sequence is TGTGCCAGCAGTTTATTTAGCGGGAGCTATGAGCAGTTCTTC.

A note on this clonotype: A much larger clone sits a single nucleotide away, making a read error possible. V usage is TRBV30 and J usage is TRBJ1-2; D not certain. Germline lookup yields CDR1 GTSNPN and CDR2 SVGIG (reference sequence). The CDR3 has 13 amino acids. The V end was cut by 8 bases, the J end by 3 bases, with 16 bases between. The CDR3 nucleotides are TGTGCCCGACGGAGGGATGGTGACTATGGCTACACCTTC. Its translation: CARRRDGDYGYTF.

This clonotype is a singleton in its sample. A much larger clone differs from this one at a single base, so this may be a read error. V gene TRBV6-1 combines with J gene TRBJ2-1; D call uncertain. Germline V lookup: CDR1 MNHNS, CDR2 SASEGT. The CDR3 totals 17 residues. Trimming took 6 bases from V and 1 from J, leaving 19 bases between them. The CDR3 region has the DNA TGTGCCAGCAGCAGAGCCCGGAACGGCGCTTCCTACAATGAGCAGTTCTTC. This sequence encodes CASSRARNGASYNEQFF.

This chain links TRBV19 with TRBJ2-2, with 8 bases fitting TRBD2. There are 18 residues in the CDR3. The V gene end was trimmed by 0 bases and the J gene end by 5 bases; junction bases not matched to a gene: 11. The germline gives CDR1 LNHDA, CDR2 SQIVND (reference sequence). CDR3 region: CASSIDPGTRWETGELFF. CDR3 nucleotide sequence: TGTGCCAGTAGTATAGACCCCGGGACTAGGTGGGAGACCGGGGAGCTGTTTTTT.

This clonotype was seen more than once but under ten times. The chain is built from TRBV29-1 and TRBJ2-1; D not certain. Trimming removed 5 bases at V and 0 bases at J, with 8 bases between. Germline V gene lookup returns CDR1 SQVTM and CDR2 ANQGSEA. This CDR3 comprises 13 residues. CDR3 in amino acids: CSVCQASYNEQFF. Here the CDR3 DNA reads TGCAGCGTTTGCCAGGCCTCCTACAATGAGCAGTTCTTC.

This clonotype has a count of ten or more. The rearrangement joins TRBV10-3 to TRBJ2-3; 11 bases map to TRBD2. This CDR3 spans 16 amino acids. With 8 bases clipped from V and 2 bases from J, the junction kept 9 bases outside the gene matches. Germline V lookup: CDR1 ENHRY, CDR2 SYGVKD. Here the CDR3 reads CAIRGTSGGDTDTQYF. The CDR3 DNA reads TGTGCCATCCGCGGGACTAGCGGAGGTGACACAGATACGCAGTATTTT.